This T cell receptor beta chain derives from a study of blood T cell repertoires in COVID-19. Study-level information: COVID-19 samples from acute and convalescent phases originated in the United States, Italy and Spain. In each case, the material was cDNA or gDNA derived from T cells, B-cell-depleted T cells, or PBMCs.

Sequenced by immunoSEQ multiplex PCR; TCRdb stores in-frame clones only, minus some. The sample records under 300,000 clones, roughly 85% being singletons. This CDR3 spans 13 amino acids. Germline assignment: CDR1 SGHRS and CDR2 YFSETQ. Germline trimming cut 4 bases from V and 8 bases from J; bases unmatched to any gene: 3. The TCR comes from a man aged 55-75 years who had recovered from COVID-19. Sequenced input: peripheral blood. The J gene is TRBJ1-4, the V gene TRBV5-1, with 9 bases that match TRBD1. The CDR3 reads CASSTGGREKLFF. In DNA, the CDR3 is TGCGCCAGCAGCACAGGGGGCAGAGAAAAACTGTTTTTT. The full variable domain, its missing parts supplied by reference TRBV5-1 and TRBJ1-4, is KAGVTQTPRYLIKTRGQQVTLSCSPISGHRSVSWYQQTPGQGLQFLFEYFSETQRNKGNFPGRFSGRQFSNSRSEMNVSTLELGDSALYLCASSTGGREKLFFGSGTQLSVL.